The 22 T cell receptor beta chains below were found in one sample sequenced in a study of shared clonotypes between healthy human individuals. This table comes from immunoSEQ multiplex PCR, and its TCRdb copy is limited to in-frame clones, with some not included. The data show around 1,100,000 clones, 60% to 80% seen once. Sequenced sample: memory CD4+ T cells from PBMCs. Subset specified: CD45RA-negative fraction. The source is a man aged 18 to 30 in good health. Some clones in this sample may be carry-over from other donors' samples.

The chain couples TRBV27 to TRBJ1-5, with 8 positions matching TRBD1. The germline gives CDR1 MNHEY, CDR2 SMNVEV (reference sequence). The trim removed 3 bases at V and 9 bases at J, leaving 7 bases unmatched. This CDR3 is 14 amino acids long. CDR3 residues: CASSFLDRGGPQHF. CDR3 nucleotides: TGTGCCAGCAGTTTTCTAGACAGGGGAGGGCCCCAGCATTTT.

This clone came up a few times. The chain joins TRBV4-1 to TRBJ2-7; TRBD1 is a possible D gene (5 bases). Trimming stripped 5 bases from V and 0 bases from J, with 20 bases between. The germline gives CDR1 MGHRA, CDR2 YSYEKL. The CDR3 sequence is 17 residues long. The CDR3 coding sequence is TGCGCCAGCAGCTTATTCCCCAGGACACCTTCCTCCTACGAGCAGTACTTC. It specifies CASSLFPRTPSSYEQYF.

The chain combines TRBV10-3 with TRBJ1-4, with D maybe TRBD1 (5 bases). From germline, CDR1 is ENHRY and CDR2 SYGVKD. The CDR3 consists of 13 residues. The V end lost 0 bases, the J end lost 8 bases, and 7 bases lay between the germline ends. CDR3 DNA sequence: TGTGCCATCAGTGAGTCAGGGACGGAAAAACTGTTTTTT. This codes for CAISESGTEKLFF.

V usage is TRBV6-5 and J usage is TRBJ2-2; TRBD2 matches at 7 bases. The junction had 8 bases not matched to a gene; V was cut back by 5 bases and J by 5 bases. CDR1 and CDR2 from the germline V gene are MNHEY and SVGAGI. The CDR3 has 15 residues. The CDR3 loop is CASSRTSVETGELFF. CDR3 nucleotide sequence: TGTGCCAGCAGTCGAACTAGCGTGGAGACCGGGGAGCTGTTTTTT.

On this clone itself: Other DNA sequences of this sample code for an identical CDR3. This chain connects TRBV4-3 to TRBJ1-1, with 8 positions matching TRBD1. CDR1 and CDR2 from the germline V gene are LGHNA and YSLEER. This CDR3 has 14 amino acids. The V gene end was trimmed by 3 bases and the J gene end by 3 bases; junction bases not matched to a gene: 3. CDR3 protein: CASSQETGDTEAFF. CDR3 nucleotides: TGCGCCAGCAGCCAGGAGACAGGGGACACTGAAGCTTTCTTT.

The J gene is TRBJ1-2, the V gene TRBV19; the D is unclear. Germline CDR1 is LNHDA and CDR2 is SQIVND (reference sequence). Trimming left V 10 bases short and J 3 bases short, with 21 bases between. CDR3 size: 15 residues. The CDR3 loop reads CATSRGVGNYYGYTF. The CDR3 DNA follows: TGTGCCACTTCCCGGGGTGTGGGGAACTACTATGGCTACACCTTC.

The chain links TRBV5-6 to TRBJ2-5; possible D gene TRBD2, 5 bases. V lost 1 base, J lost 1 base, and 11 bases lay in between. Per germline, CDR1 SGHDT and CDR2 YYEEEE. The CDR3 runs to 15 residues. For the CDR3, the DNA is TGTGCCAGCAGCTTGATCGCGAGGGTCCAAGAGACCCAGTACTTC. Residues: CASSLIARVQETQYF.

This clone was seen a handful of times. V gene TRBV6-1 combines with J gene TRBJ2-1, with 7 bases aligning to TRBD2. The CDR3 sequence is 15 residues long. Per germline, CDR1 MNHNS and CDR2 SASEGT. With 3 bases clipped from V and 4 bases from J, the junction kept 6 bases outside the gene matches. CDR3 region: CASSDLAGPYNEQFF. The CDR3 region has the DNA TGTGCCAGCAGTGATTTAGCGGGCCCTTACAATGAGCAGTTCTTC.

This chain uses TRBV5-6 with TRBJ2-3, with a tentative D call TRBD1 (5 bases). V lost 4 bases to trimming and J lost 5 bases, with 14 bases between them. This CDR3 is 14 amino acids long. Germline CDR1 reads SGHDT; CDR2 reads YYEEEE. For the CDR3, the DNA is TGTGCCAGCAGCGGACGAACTCAGGGAGATACGCAGTATTTT. It translates to CASSGRTQGDTQYF. Combining the CDR3 with reference TRBV5-6 and TRBJ2-3 gives the whole variable domain DAGVTQSPTHLIKTRGQQVTLRCSPKSGHDTVSWYQQALGQGPQFIFQYYEEEERQRGNFPDRFSGHQFPNYSSELNVNALLLGDSALYLCASSGRTQGDTQYFGPGTRLTVL.

The V and J genes are TRBV14 and TRBJ2-7; no clear D gene. Germline values: CDR1 SGHDN, CDR2 FVKESK. CDR3 length: 15 residues. With 2 bases removed from V and 3 bases from J, the gap between germline ends came to 14 bases. CDR3 coding DNA: TGTGCCAGCAGCCAACGAGTAGGCAGAAACTACGAGCAGTACTTC. This gives the protein CASSQRVGRNYEQYF.

The J gene is TRBJ2-7, the V gene TRBV2; D is unclear. Germline V CDR1 and CDR2: SNHLY, FYNNEI. The CDR3 contains 13 residues. The V and J ends lost 8 bases and 0 bases respectively, with 11 bases between them. The CDR3 spells CASVQDSSYEQYF. The CDR3, as DNA: TGTGCCAGCGTGCAGGATAGCTCCTACGAGCAGTACTTC.

The rearrangement joins TRBV25-1 to TRBJ1-1, with 8 positions matching TRBD1. The CDR3 length is 14 residues. Germline CDR1 MGHDK, CDR2 SYGVNS. The V segment lost 5 bases and the J segment 1 base; nucleotides outside the gene matches: 3. In DNA, the CDR3 is TGTGCCAGCAGTCCCGACAGGGGGAACACTGAAGCTTTCTTT. Translated: CASSPDRGNTEAFF.

The V and J genes are TRBV5-1 and TRBJ2-7; 9 nucleotides agree with TRBD2. This CDR3 comprises 18 residues. The trim removed 0 bases at V and 4 bases at J, leaving 14 bases unmatched. The germline CDR1 and CDR2 sequences are SGHRS and YFSETQ. The CDR3 DNA reads TGCGCCAGCAGCTTGGATGTTAGCGGGAGCTCTATCGCGTACGAGCAGTACTTC. Protein sequence: CASSLDVSGSSIAYEQYF.

This clone was seen a single time. The chain has TRBV7-9 and TRBJ1-3; D is uncertain. This CDR3 region has 14 residues. Germline V lookup: CDR1 SEHNR, CDR2 FQNEAQ (reference sequence). Trimming left V 1 base short and J 2 bases short, with 6 bases between. The CDR3 DNA reads as TGTGCCAGCAGCTTAGGGGTTGCTGGAAACACCATATATTTT. It codes for CASSLGVAGNTIYF. Using reference TRBV7-9 and TRBJ1-3 for the parts outside the CDR3, the full variable domain is DTGVSQNPRHKITKRGQNVTFRCDPISEHNRLYWYRQTLGQGPEFLTYFQNEAQLEKSRLLSDRFSAERPKGSFSTLEIQRTEQGDSAMYLCASSLGVAGNTIYFGEGSWLTVV.

This rearrangement joins TRBV6-6 to TRBJ1-4, with TRBD1 matching over 7 bases. The CDR3 sequence is 14 residues long. After removal of 5 bases from V and 8 bases from J, the junction contained 8 bases not matched to a gene. Germline V gene lookup returns CDR1 MNHNY and CDR2 SVGAGI (reference sequence). The CDR3 coding sequence is TGTGCCAGCAGTGACAGGGTGGGCGGCGAAAAACTGTTTTTT. This codes for CASSDRVGGEKLFF.

The chain links TRBV7-3 to TRBJ2-1; the match to TRBD2 covers 8 bases. The CDR3 sequence is 15 residues long. Germline CDR1 reads SGHTA; CDR2 reads FQGTGA. V shed 5 bases and J 5 bases; nucleotides not matched to a gene: 8. The DNA for the CDR3 is TGTGCCAGCAGCGAACAAAGCGGGAGAGACAATGAGCAGTTCTTC. Its protein is CASSEQSGRDNEQFF.

The V call is TRBV19, the J call TRBJ1-5, with D possibly TRBD1 on 6 matching bases. Trimming cost V 7 bases and J 4 bases, with 14 bases left between them. This CDR3 spans 14 amino acids. CDR1 and CDR2 from the germline V gene are LNHDA and SQIVND (reference sequence). Here the CDR3 DNA reads TGTGCCAGTACTCAGGGGCGTCCAAATCAGCCCCAGCATTTT. Translating gives CASTQGRPNQPQHF.

On this clone itself: This sample also contains other DNA sequences that code for the same CDR3. The genes are TRBV4-1 and TRBJ2-7; D call uncertain. V shed 0 bases and J shed 4 bases, with 4 bases lying between them. CDR1 is MGHRA, CDR2 YSYEKL, per germline. The CDR3 is 12 amino acids. The CDR3 loop is CASSQEGYEQYF. DNA of the CDR3: TGCGCCAGCAGCCAAGAAGGGTACGAGCAGTACTTC.

The J gene is TRBJ1-3, the V gene TRBV28; possible D gene TRBD1, 6 bases. V shed 6 bases and J shed 2 bases, with 20 bases lying between them. Looked up from germline, CDR1 is MDHEN and CDR2 is SYDVKM. The CDR3 length is 17 residues. CDR3 coding DNA: TGTGCCAGCAGCCGAATCGGACAGAGCCTTACTGGAAACACCATATATTTT. This codes for CASSRIGQSLTGNTIYF. Variable domain in full (rest from reference TRBV28 and TRBJ1-3): DVKVTQSSRYLVKRTGEKVFLECVQDMDHENMFWYRQDPGLGLRLIYFSYDVKMKEKGDIPEGYSVSREKKERFSLILESASTNQTSMYLCASSRIGQSLTGNTIYFGEGSWLTVV.

This clone was seen a few times. The V and J genes are TRBV4-2 and TRBJ2-1, with 10 bases aligning to TRBD2. CDR1 LGHNA and CDR2 YNFKEQ come from the germline V gene. Trimming took 2 bases from V and 15 from J; bases not matched to a gene: 10. The CDR3 runs to 14 residues. In nucleotides, the CDR3 is TGTGCCAGCAGCCAAACTAGCGGGGAGTTGGTCTGGTTCTTC. This codes for CASSQTSGELVWFF.

The rearrangement links TRBV2 to TRBJ2-1; 7 bases agree with TRBD1. The CDR3 extends over 15 amino acids. Germline V gives CDR1 SNHLY, CDR2 FYNNEI. V trimming: 4 bases; J trimming: 4 bases; junction bases outside the gene matches: 7. The CDR3, as DNA: TGTGCCAGCAGTGCAGACAGGGCCGGTTACAATGAGCAGTTCTTC. Its translation: CASSADRAGYNEQFF.

The gene calls are TRBV18 and TRBJ1-1; D remains ambiguous. The CDR3 contains 14 residues. Looked up from germline, CDR1 is KGHSH and CDR2 is LQKENI. Deletions cut 6 bases from V and 0 bases from J, with 11 bases between. CDR3 DNA sequence: TGTGCCAGCTCCTCCGGTCCGGTGAACACTGAAGCTTTCTTT. It yields the protein CASSSGPVNTEAFF.